This TCR beta chain was sequenced for a study of Ad26.COV2.S vaccination and SARS-CoV-2 variants. Background on the study: Administration of Ad26.COV2.S was intramuscular, either once or twice 56 days apart.

TCRdb's copy holds only in-frame clones and misses some; the assay was immunoSEQ multiplex PCR. In the table there are approximately 460,000 clones, nearly 90% of which are singletons. Treatment given: some 20 received Ad26.COV2.S at low or high dose, single or two shots; 5 received placebo; per-sample allocation not given. Day 63 after the first injection of vaccine or placebo was the sampling time. The CDR3 covers 17 residues. With 1 base removed from V and 2 bases from J, the gap between germline ends came to 14 bases. Germline V gene lookup returns CDR1 MNHEY and CDR2 SVGEGT. The chain carries TRBV6-2 or TRBV6-3 and TRBJ1-4; D gene uncertain. This TCR was sampled from a person between 18 and 59 years old who received the Ad26.COV2.S COVID-19 vaccine or a placebo. Sequenced here: peripheral blood, sampled in a trial of Ad26.COV2.S vaccine versus placebo. The CDR3 protein is CASSYWSGSATNEKLFF. The CDR3 nucleotides read TGTGCCAGCAGTTACTGGTCGGGGTCTGCGACTAATGAAAAACTGTTTTTT.